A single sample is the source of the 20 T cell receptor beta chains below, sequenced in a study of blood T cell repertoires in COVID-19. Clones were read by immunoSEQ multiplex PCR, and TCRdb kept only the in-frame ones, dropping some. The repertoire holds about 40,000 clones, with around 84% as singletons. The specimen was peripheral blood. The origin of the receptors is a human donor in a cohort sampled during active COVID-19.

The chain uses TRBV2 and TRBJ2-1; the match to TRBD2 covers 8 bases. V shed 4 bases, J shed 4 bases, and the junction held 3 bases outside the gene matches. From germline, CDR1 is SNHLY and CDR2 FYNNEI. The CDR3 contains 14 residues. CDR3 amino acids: CASSGAGAYNEQFF. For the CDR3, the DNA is TGTGCCAGCAGTGGAGCGGGGGCGTACAATGAGCAGTTCTTC.

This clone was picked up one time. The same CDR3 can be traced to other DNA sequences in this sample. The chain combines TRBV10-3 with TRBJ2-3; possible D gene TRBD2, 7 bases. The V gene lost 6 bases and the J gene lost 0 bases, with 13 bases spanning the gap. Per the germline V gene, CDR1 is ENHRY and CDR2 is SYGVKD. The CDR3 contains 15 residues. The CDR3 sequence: CAISVGGASTDTQYF. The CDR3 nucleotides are TGTGCCATCAGCGTGGGGGGGGCTAGCACAGATACGCAGTATTTT.

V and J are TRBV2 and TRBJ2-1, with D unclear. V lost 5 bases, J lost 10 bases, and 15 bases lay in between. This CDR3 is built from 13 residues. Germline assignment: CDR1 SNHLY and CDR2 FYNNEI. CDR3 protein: CASSFRPLGEQFF. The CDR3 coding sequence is TGTGCCAGCAGTTTTCGGCCCCTAGGAGAGCAGTTCTTC.

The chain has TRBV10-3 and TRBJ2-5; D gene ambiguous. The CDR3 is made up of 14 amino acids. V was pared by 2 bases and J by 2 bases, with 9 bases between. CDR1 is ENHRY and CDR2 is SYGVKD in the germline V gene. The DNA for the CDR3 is TGTGCCATCAGTGAGAGTACAGAACAAGAGACCCAGTACTTC. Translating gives CAISESTEQETQYF.

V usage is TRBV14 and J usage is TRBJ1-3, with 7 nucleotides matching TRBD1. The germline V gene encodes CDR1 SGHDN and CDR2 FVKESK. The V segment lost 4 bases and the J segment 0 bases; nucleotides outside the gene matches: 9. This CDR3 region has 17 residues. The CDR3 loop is CASSLMTGTLSGNTIYF. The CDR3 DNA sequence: TGTGCCAGCAGCCTGATGACAGGGACCCTCTCTGGAAACACCATATATTTT.

The CDR3 reads CASSADWKQYF. In DNA form, the CDR3 reads TGTGCCAGCAGTGCGGACTGGAAACAGTACTTC. The rearrangement uses TRBV6-6 and TRBJ2-7, with D maybe TRBD2 (5 bases). Germline CDR1 reads MNHNY; CDR2 reads SVGAGI (reference sequence). V was cut by 5 bases and J by 10 bases, with 12 bases left in between. The CDR3 runs 11 residues.

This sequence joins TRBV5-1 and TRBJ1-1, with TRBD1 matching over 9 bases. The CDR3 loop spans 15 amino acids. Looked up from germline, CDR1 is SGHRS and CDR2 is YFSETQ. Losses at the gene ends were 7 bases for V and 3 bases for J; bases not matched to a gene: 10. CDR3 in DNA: TGCGCCAGCGGAGGGACAGGGCGAGCTGACACTGAAGCTTTCTTT. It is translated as CASGGTGRADTEAFF.

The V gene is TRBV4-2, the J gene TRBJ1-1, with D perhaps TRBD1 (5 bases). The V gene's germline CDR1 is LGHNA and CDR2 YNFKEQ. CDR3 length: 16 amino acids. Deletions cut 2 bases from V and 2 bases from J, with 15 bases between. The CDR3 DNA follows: TGTGCCAGCAGCCAAAAAATACGGCAGGGCAACACTGAAGCTTTCTTT. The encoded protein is CASSQKIRQGNTEAFF.

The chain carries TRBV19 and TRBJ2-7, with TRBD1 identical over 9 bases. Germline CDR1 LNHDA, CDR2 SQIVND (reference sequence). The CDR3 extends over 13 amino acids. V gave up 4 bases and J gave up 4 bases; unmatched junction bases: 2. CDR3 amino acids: CASSRDRVYEQYF. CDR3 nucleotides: TGTGCCAGTAGTAGGGACAGGGTGTACGAGCAGTACTTC.

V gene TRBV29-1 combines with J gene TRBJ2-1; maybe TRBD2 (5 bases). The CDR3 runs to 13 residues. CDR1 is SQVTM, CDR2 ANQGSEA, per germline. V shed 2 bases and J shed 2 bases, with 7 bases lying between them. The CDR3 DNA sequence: TGCAGCGTTGAATCCGGGACCTACAATGAGCAGTTCTTC. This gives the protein CSVESGTYNEQFF.

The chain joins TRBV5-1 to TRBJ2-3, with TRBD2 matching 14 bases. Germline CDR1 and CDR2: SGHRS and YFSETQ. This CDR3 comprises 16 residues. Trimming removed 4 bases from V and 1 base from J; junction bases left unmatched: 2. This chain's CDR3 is CASSRGLAGGTDTQYF. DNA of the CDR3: TGCGCCAGCAGCAGGGGACTAGCGGGGGGCACAGATACGCAGTATTTT.

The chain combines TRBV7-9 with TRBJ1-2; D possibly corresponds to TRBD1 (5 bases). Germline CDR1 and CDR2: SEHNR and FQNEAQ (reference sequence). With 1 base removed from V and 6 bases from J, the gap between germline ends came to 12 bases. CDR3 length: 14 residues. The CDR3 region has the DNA TGTGCCAGCAGCTTAGAGGGGCAGGATGATGGCTACACCTTC. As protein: CASSLEGQDDGYTF.

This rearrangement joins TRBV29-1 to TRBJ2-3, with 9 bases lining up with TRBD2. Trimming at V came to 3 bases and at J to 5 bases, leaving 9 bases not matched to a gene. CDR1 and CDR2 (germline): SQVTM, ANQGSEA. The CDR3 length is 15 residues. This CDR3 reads CSVDGGRGGRDTQYF. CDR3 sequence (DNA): TGCAGCGTTGACGGTGGGCGGGGGGGCAGAGATACGCAGTATTTT.

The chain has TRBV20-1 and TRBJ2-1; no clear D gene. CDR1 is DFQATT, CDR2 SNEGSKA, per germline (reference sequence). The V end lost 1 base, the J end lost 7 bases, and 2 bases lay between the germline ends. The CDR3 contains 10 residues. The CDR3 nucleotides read TGCAGTGCTAGAGCAAATGAGCAGTTCTTC. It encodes CSARANEQFF.

DNA of the CDR3: TGTGCCAGCAGTTCGGGACAGTTTAATTCACCCCTCCACTTT. Its translation: CASSSGQFNSPLHF. The V gene is TRBV28, the J gene TRBJ1-6; 7 bases fit TRBD1. Trimming at V came to 4 bases and at J to 6 bases, leaving 3 bases not matched to a gene. This CDR3 comprises 14 residues. The germline V gene encodes CDR1 MDHEN and CDR2 SYDVKM.

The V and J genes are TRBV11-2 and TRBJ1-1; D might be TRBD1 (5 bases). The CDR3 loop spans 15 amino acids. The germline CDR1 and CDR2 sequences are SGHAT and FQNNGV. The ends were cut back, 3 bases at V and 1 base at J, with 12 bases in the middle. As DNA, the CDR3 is TGTGCCAGCAGCTTCCGAACAGGTTCGAACACTGAAGCTTTCTTT. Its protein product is CASSFRTGSNTEAFF.

The CDR3 bases are TGTGCCAGCAGCCTCGGGACTAGCGGTTATGTGAGGGATACGCAGTATTTT. It encodes CASSLGTSGYVRDTQYF. This rearrangement joins TRBV3-1 (or the pseudogene TRBV3-2) to TRBJ2-3; TRBD2 aligns across 11 bases. J gave up 6 bases and V 4 bases, and 12 bases lay outside the gene matches. The V gene's germline CDR1 is LGHDT and CDR2 YNNKEL (reference sequence). The CDR3 runs to 17 residues.

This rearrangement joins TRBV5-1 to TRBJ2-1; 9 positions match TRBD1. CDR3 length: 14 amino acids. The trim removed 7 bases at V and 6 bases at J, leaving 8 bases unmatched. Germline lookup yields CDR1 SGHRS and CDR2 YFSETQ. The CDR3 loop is CASDMTGGSNEQFF. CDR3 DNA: TGCGCCAGCGATATGACAGGGGGTTCCAATGAGCAGTTCTTC.

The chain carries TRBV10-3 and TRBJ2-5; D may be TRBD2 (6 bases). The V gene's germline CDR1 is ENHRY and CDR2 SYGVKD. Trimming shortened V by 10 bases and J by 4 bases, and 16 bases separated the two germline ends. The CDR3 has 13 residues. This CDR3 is CATLGGTRETQYF. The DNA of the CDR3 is TGTGCCACCCTTGGGGGGACGAGAGAGACCCAGTACTTC.

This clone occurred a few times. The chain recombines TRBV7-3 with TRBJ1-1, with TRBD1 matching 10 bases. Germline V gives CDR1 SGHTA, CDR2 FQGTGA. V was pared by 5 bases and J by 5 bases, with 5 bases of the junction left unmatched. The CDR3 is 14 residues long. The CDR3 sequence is CASSPGTGATEAFF. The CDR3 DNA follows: TGTGCCAGCAGCCCCGGGACAGGGGCTACTGAAGCTTTCTTT.